These T cell receptor beta chains were read from a single sample in a study of early T cells in non-severe SARS-CoV-2 infection. TCRdb fed the 5' RACE reads into MiXCR, producing one record per CDR3 protein. The sample yields about 50,000 distinct CDR3 sequences, almost 5.5% seen once. The sequenced sample was whole blood, obtained at baseline. The receptor source for this set is an adult who was a healthcare worker with PCR-confirmed SARS-CoV-2 infection or an uninfected control (not recorded which). Each CDR3 is given with its conserved first and last residue. A D gene is named only where the DNA matches it firmly. The listing skips clone size in some rows; elsewhere it reads once, few, many or a size class.

D	size	V	J	CDR3	DNA
.	.	TRBV25-1	TRBJ1-1	CASSVAGRAEAFF	TGTGCCAGCAGTGTCGCAGGGAGGGCTGAAGCTTTCTTT
.	many	TRBV10-3	TRBJ2-5	CAISDLRETQYF	TGTGCCATCAGTGATCTTCGCGAGACCCAGTACTTC
.	many	TRBV18	TRBJ2-7	CASSPLGGGREQYF	TGTGCCAGCTCACCCCTCGGAGGAGGGCGAGAGCAGTACTTC
.	many	TRBV29-1	TRBJ2-7	CSVEGDSYEQYF	TGCAGCGTTGAAGGTGACTCCTACGAGCAGTACTTC
TRBD2	.	TRBV6-6	TRBJ2-5	CASTTSGSPKETQYF	TGTGCCAGCACGACTAGCGGGAGCCCAAAGGAGACCCAGTACTTC
.	many	TRBV28	TRBJ1-1	CASTKTGGNTEAFF	TGTGCCAGCACCAAGACAGGAGGGAACACTGAAGCTTTCTTT
.	many	TRBV7-3	TRBJ2-1	CASSLSGEGIDEQFF	TGTGCCAGCAGCTTATCAGGGGAGGGCATAGATGAGCAGTTCTTC
.	many	TRBV5-1	TRBJ2-7	CASSQGSSYEQYF	TGCGCCAGCAGCCAGGGCTCCTCCTACGAGCAGTACTTC
.	.	TRBV10-3	TRBJ1-2	CAISESGTALSNYGYTF	TGTGCCATCAGTGAGTCTGGCACAGCCTTGTCTAACTATGGCTACACCTTC
.	many	TRBV11-2	TRBJ2-1	CASSLTGGGSNEQFF	TGTGCCAGCAGCCTCACCGGAGGAGGGAGCAATGAGCAGTTCTTC
.	many	TRBV11-2	TRBJ2-2	CASSFLGRDTGELFF	TGTGCCAGCAGCTTCCTCGGACGGGACACCGGGGAGCTGTTTTTT
.	many	TRBV6-1	TRBJ1-1	CASRLGKQNTEAFF	TGTGCCAGCAGACTCGGAAAGCAGAACACTGAAGCTTTCTTT
TRBD2	many	TRBV29-1	TRBJ2-7	CSVEGPGLASSYEQYF	TGCAGCGTTGAGGGTCCGGGACTAGCTTCAAGCTACGAGCAGTACTTC
.	.	TRBV29-1	TRBJ2-1	CSVEDPADEQFF	TGCAGCGTTGAAGACCCCGCGGATGAGCAGTTCTTC
.	.	TRBV3-1	TRBJ1-5	CASSQAGPNQPQHF	TGTGCCAGCAGCCAAGCGGGTCCCAATCAGCCCCAGCATTTT
.	few	TRBV7-9	TRBJ2-7	CASSLGTLSYEQYF	TGTGCCAGCAGCTTAGGGACCCTCTCCTACGAGCAGTACTTC
TRBD1	few	TRBV6-5	TRBJ2-7	CASSYSALGGHEQYF	TGTGCCAGCAGTTACTCGGCACTAGGGGGCCACGAGCAGTACTTC